The 21 T cell receptor beta chains listed next were all sequenced from one sample in a study of radiotherapy plus CTLA-4 blockade in lung cancer. TCRdb keeps only in-frame clones here, not all; method: immunoSEQ multiplex PCR. The repertoire includes around 38,000 clones, around 86% of them detected once, and approximately 23% sits in the top ten. The source was peripheral blood, collected from a patient treated with radiotherapy plus ipilimumab. The receptors were sampled from a human donor with non-small cell lung cancer whose response to radiotherapy plus ipilimumab could not be evaluated.

The chain carries TRBV5-1 and TRBJ1-5, with D uncertain. V lost 0 bases and J 7 bases, leaving 14 bases between the germline ends. Germline V lookup: CDR1 SGHRS, CDR2 YFSETQ. The CDR3 sequence is 15 residues long. The CDR3 sequence is CASSLEGQAGQPQHF. CDR3 DNA: TGCGCCAGCAGCTTGGAAGGGCAGGCGGGGCAGCCCCAGCATTTT.

The chain carries TRBV2 and TRBJ2-7; perhaps TRBD2 as D (6 bases). Trimming left V 6 bases short and J 4 bases short, with 28 bases between. The CDR3 totals 18 residues. The germline gives CDR1 SNHLY, CDR2 FYNNEI. The DNA for the CDR3 is TGTGCCAGCAGATCAGGCGGGGAATCTCACCCGGTGAGTTACGAGCAGTACTTC. Its protein product is CASRSGGESHPVSYEQYF.

The chain is built from TRBV5-4 and TRBJ1-5; 7 bases agree with TRBD1. CDR3 length: 15 residues. The V gene's germline CDR1 is SGHNT and CDR2 YYREEE (reference sequence). The trim removed 4 bases at V and 0 bases at J, leaving 4 bases unmatched. CDR3 DNA sequence: TGTGCCAGCAGCCCGGGACAGCATAGCAATCAGCCCCAGCATTTT. It encodes CASSPGQHSNQPQHF.

This sequence joins TRBV10-3 and TRBJ1-2; D perhaps matches TRBD1 (5 bases). With 2 bases removed from V and 0 bases from J, the gap between germline ends came to 13 bases. The CDR3 is 16 amino acids. Per the germline V gene, CDR1 is ENHRY and CDR2 is SYGVKD. The CDR3 DNA is TGTGCCATCAGTGAGGGCCAGGGAATTACTAACTATGGCTACACCTTC. It encodes CAISEGQGITNYGYTF.

J is TRBJ1-1 and V is TRBV7-2; D remains unclear. V was trimmed by 4 bases and J by 4 bases, leaving 16 bases between them. This CDR3 contains 15 residues. The germline gives CDR1 SGHTA, CDR2 FQGNSA. CDR3 in amino acids: CASSSMSGRSTEAFF. The CDR3 bases are TGTGCCAGCAGCTCAATGTCGGGAAGGAGCACTGAAGCTTTCTTT.

This clone was seen only a few times. V is TRBV5-6 and J is TRBJ2-7; D is possibly TRBD1 (6 bases). This CDR3 has 14 residues. CDR1 and CDR2 (germline): SGHDT, YYEEEE. Between the trimmed V and J ends, which lost 2 bases and 3 bases, there was a span of 12 bases. Here the CDR3 DNA reads TGTGCCAGCAGCTTCAGGGGATCGGTCTACGAGCAGTACTTC. Its protein is CASSFRGSVYEQYF.

In regard to this clone: Its ends do not fully match the called genes, so a read error is possible. The chain has TRBV10-2 and TRBJ2-7; a weak D match, TRBD1 (6 bases). The CDR3 has 12 residues. The germline CDR1 and CDR2 sequences are WSHSY and SAAADI. The CDR3, as DNA: TGCGCCGGCAGTGAGTCGACAGGAGGGCAGTACTTC. Translating gives CAGSESTGGQYF.

The chain's CDR3 is CASSLGPPDYTQETQYF. CDR3 bases: TGTGCCAGCAGCTTAGGACCCCCCGACTACACACAGGAGACCCAGTACTTC. The chain is built from TRBV7-8 and TRBJ2-5, with D possibly matching TRBD2 (5 bases). This CDR3 region has 17 residues. The ends were cut back, 1 base at V and 5 bases at J, with 20 bases in the middle. Germline CDR1 is SGHVS and CDR2 is FQNEAQ.

The chain uses TRBV5-1 and TRBJ1-1; 8 bases are shared with TRBD1. The CDR3 loop spans 17 amino acids. Trimming at V came to 2 bases and at J to 2 bases, leaving 11 bases not matched to a gene. Germline CDR1 SGHRS, CDR2 YFSETQ. The CDR3 coding sequence is TGCGCCAGCAGCTTCAGACAGGGGCCCTCCGCAAACACTGAAGCTTTCTTT. Its translation: CASSFRQGPSANTEAFF.

This clone was picked up one time. V and J are TRBV18 and TRBJ2-5; a possible D gene is TRBD1 (5 bases). The length of the CDR3 is 14 residues. Trimming shortened V by 6 bases and J by 10 bases, and 21 bases separated the two germline ends. The germline gives CDR1 KGHSH, CDR2 LQKENI. CDR3 nucleotide sequence: TGTGCCAGCTCCCCGACCACATCCAGGGTGGTCCAGTACTTC. Encoded protein: CASSPTTSRVVQYF.

The DNA for the CDR3 is TGTGCCAGCAGTTTCCGGGGGGGGCGGGGGCAGACAGATACGCAGTATTTT. It yields the protein CASSFRGGRGQTDTQYF. The rearrangement links TRBV28 to TRBJ2-3, with 8 bases aligning to TRBD2. With 3 bases clipped from V and 3 bases from J, the junction kept 11 bases outside the gene matches. CDR3 size: 17 residues. From germline, CDR1 is MDHEN and CDR2 SYDVKM. The variable domain in full, completed from reference TRBV28 and TRBJ2-3, reads DVKVTQSSRYLVKRTGEKVFLECVQDMDHENMFWYRQDPGLGLRLIYFSYDVKMKEKGDIPEGYSVSREKKERFSLILESASTNQTSMYLCASSFRGGRGQTDTQYFGPGTRLTVL.

There are a few counts of this clone. CDR3 sequence: CASSLQGPTEETQYF. CDR3 bases: TGTGCCAGCAGCTTGCAGGGGCCGACAGAAGAGACCCAGTACTTC. The genes are TRBV5-4 and TRBJ2-5, with TRBD1 as a possible D gene (6 bases). The V end was cut by 1 base, the J end by 3 bases, with 13 bases between. Germline lookup yields CDR1 SGHNT and CDR2 YYREEE (reference sequence). CDR3 size: 15 residues.

This chain joins TRBV6-1 and TRBJ2-3, with 8 bases fitting TRBD2. The CDR3 has 15 residues. V trimming: 8 bases; J trimming: 3 bases; junction bases outside the gene matches: 10. The germline gives CDR1 MNHNS, CDR2 SASEGT. The CDR3 coding sequence is TGTGCCAGCTCCCCCTCGGGGGGGCTGACAGATACGCAGTATTTT. Translated, it gives CASSPSGGLTDTQYF.

This clone was counted a single time. The genes are TRBV11-2 and TRBJ1-2; D unresolved. V was pared by 6 bases and J by 7 bases, with 15 bases between. CDR3 length: 13 amino acids. Germline V gene data show CDR1 as SGHAT and CDR2 as FQNNGV. The CDR3 is CASSHSYDSGYTF. Written as DNA, the CDR3 is TGTGCCAGCAGTCACAGCTACGATAGTGGCTACACCTTC.

The rearrangement links TRBV6-1 to TRBJ2-1; 8 nucleotides line up with TRBD2. Trimming at V came to 0 bases and at J to 0 bases, leaving 7 bases not matched to a gene. CDR1 MNHNS and CDR2 SASEGT come from the germline V gene. CDR3 length: 18 amino acids. This CDR3 reads CASSEAAGGVSSYNEQFF. The CDR3 nucleotides read TGTGCCAGCAGTGAAGCGGCGGGAGGTGTTAGCTCCTACAATGAGCAGTTCTTC.

This clone was picked up one time. CDR3 in amino acids: CASRKAGEDDEQFF. Here the CDR3 DNA reads TGTGCCAGTAGGAAGGCGGGAGAGGATGATGAGCAGTTCTTC. This sequence joins TRBV27 and TRBJ2-1, with 7 bases identical to TRBD2. Germline trimming cut 9 bases from V and 8 bases from J; bases unmatched to any gene: 13. This CDR3 spans 14 amino acids. Looked up from germline, CDR1 is MNHEY and CDR2 is SMNVEV (reference sequence).

The chain is built from TRBV2 and TRBJ2-1; 7 bases map to TRBD2. With 7 bases clipped from V and 6 bases from J, the junction kept 12 bases outside the gene matches. CDR3 length: 15 amino acids. Germline assignment: CDR1 SNHLY and CDR2 FYNNEI. The CDR3 nucleotides are TGTGCCAGCATGGCGGGCGGGAGCCGGCGCAATGAGCAGTTCTTC. This gives the protein CASMAGGSRRNEQFF. Full variable domain (rest looked up from reference TRBV2 and TRBJ2-1): EPEVTQTPSHQVTQMGQEVILRCVPISNHLYFYWYRQILGQKVEFLVSFYNNEISEKSEIFDDQFSVERPDGSNFTLKIRSTKLEDSAMYFCASMAGGSRRNEQFFGPGTRLTVL.

J is TRBJ2-7 and V is TRBV5-1, with D tentatively TRBD2 (6 bases). CDR3 size: 14 residues. CDR1 SGHRS and CDR2 YFSETQ come from the germline V gene. The ends were cut back, 4 bases at V and 0 bases at J, with 11 bases in the middle. CDR3 bases: TGCGCCAGCAGCGGGCTGACTAGCTCCTACGAGCAGTACTTC. It encodes CASSGLTSSYEQYF.

This clone came up a few times. The rearrangement uses TRBV6-6 and TRBJ2-7, with unresolved D. The CDR3 consists of 14 residues. Germline V CDR1 and CDR2: MNHNY, SVGAGI (reference sequence). V was shortened by 2 bases and J by 5 bases, with 13 bases between the two germline ends. CDR3 loop: CASSYNSRVDEQYF. The CDR3 DNA reads TGTGCCAGCAGTTACAATTCTAGAGTCGACGAGCAGTACTTC.

This sequence joins TRBV28 and TRBJ1-1, with 7 bases fitting TRBD1. Germline V gives CDR1 MDHEN, CDR2 SYDVKM. The CDR3 has 12 residues. The ends lost 7 bases at V and 5 bases at J; junction bases unmatched: 4. CDR3 in amino acids: CASTETGTEAFF. The CDR3 DNA reads as TGTGCCAGCACCGAGACAGGGACTGAAGCTTTCTTT.

The rearrangement uses TRBV5-6 and TRBJ2-2, with a possible D match to TRBD2 (6 bases). Trimming took 7 bases from V and 5 from J, leaving 12 bases between them. Germline V gene sequence: CDR1 SGHDT, CDR2 YYEEEE. This CDR3 contains 13 residues. This CDR3 is CASVVGGTGELFF. DNA of the CDR3: TGTGCCAGCGTAGTCGGGGGAACCGGGGAGCTGTTTTTT.